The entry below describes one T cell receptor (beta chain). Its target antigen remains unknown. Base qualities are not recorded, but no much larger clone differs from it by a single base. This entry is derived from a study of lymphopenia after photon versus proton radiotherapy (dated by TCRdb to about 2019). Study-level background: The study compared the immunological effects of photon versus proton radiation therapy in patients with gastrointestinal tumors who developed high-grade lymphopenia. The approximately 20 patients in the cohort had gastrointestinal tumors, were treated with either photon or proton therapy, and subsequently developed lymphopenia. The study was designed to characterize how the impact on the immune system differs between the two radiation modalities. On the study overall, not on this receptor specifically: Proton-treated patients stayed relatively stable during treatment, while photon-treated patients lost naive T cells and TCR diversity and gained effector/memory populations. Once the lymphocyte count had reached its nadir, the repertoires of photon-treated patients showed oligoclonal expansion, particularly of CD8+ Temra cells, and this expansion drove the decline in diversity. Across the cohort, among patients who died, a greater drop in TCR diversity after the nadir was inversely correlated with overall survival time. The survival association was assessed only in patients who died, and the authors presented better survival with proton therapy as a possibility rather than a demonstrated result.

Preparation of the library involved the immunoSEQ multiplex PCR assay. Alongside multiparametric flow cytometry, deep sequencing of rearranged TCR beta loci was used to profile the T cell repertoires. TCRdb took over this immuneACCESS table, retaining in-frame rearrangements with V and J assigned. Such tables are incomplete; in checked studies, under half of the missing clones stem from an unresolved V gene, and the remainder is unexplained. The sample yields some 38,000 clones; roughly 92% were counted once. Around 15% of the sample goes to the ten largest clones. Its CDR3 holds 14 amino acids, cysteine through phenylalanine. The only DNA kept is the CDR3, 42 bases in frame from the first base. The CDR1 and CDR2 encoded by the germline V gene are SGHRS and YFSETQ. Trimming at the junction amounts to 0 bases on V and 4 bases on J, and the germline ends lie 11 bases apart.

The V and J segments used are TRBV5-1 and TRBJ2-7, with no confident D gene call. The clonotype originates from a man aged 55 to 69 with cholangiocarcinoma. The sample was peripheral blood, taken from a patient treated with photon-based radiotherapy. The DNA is TGCGCCAGCAGCTTGGGAGGTAGGGCATACGAGCAGTACTTC. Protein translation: CASSLGGRAYEQYF.